The following is a T cell receptor (beta chain) sequence with its context. No cognate antigen has been identified for it. The input lacks base qualities; no much larger clone sits a single base away. Each collaborating institution followed its own protocols to collect whole blood in K2EDTA tubes. For TCRbeta analysis, collaborators shipped samples as frozen whole blood, isolated PBMCs, or DNA extracted from either of those sample types. These data originate in a study of blood T cell repertoires in COVID-19 (dated by TCRdb to 2018 to 2020). Looking at the study overall: Collaborator samples came from the United States, Italy and Spain and covered acute and convalescent phases of COVID-19. Samples came from the ongoing ImmuneRACE study (first 160 participants) plus 1,254 subjects from 6 global collaborators. Where available, HLA class I and class II types were obtained from metadata supplied by the sample provider rather than from assay-based typing. The dataset comprised deeply sampled blood TCRbeta repertoires from subjects exposed to, actively infected with, or recovered from COVID-19. Sample metadata almost always included a de-identified subject ID, COVID-19 status, age in years and sex. The repertoires were released in a freely available public database intended as a resource for research on the immune response to SARS-CoV-2. The prospective study material was composed of cDNA or gDNA derived from T cells, B-cell-depleted T cells, or PBMCs. Results the study describes overall, beyond this receptor: Clinical and demographic metadata were provided uncurated, with the amount varying by source and participant.

TCRbeta CDR3 regions were amplified from genomic DNA by means of the immunoSEQ Assay, a bias-controlled multiplex PCR. Turning to the authors' computational methods: The number of nucleated cells in each sample was estimated by amplification of reference gene primers within the assay. Sequence reads were collapsed and filtered to measure the absolute abundance of every unique TCRbeta CDR3 rearrangement. Productive Simpson clonality was computed per sample as the square root of Simpson's diversity index over productive rearrangements. The clones in this table, taken by TCRdb from immuneACCESS, are in-frame only. Not every clone is retained; where verified, under half of the shortfall comes from an unresolved V gene, and the cause of the rest is unknown. The V and J calls and clone size are taken from that table; D and trimming were inferred from the DNA. The sample contains about 140,000 clones, about 82% of them found a single time. In total, the top ten clones hold more than 3.5% of the sample.

Reading from cysteine to phenylalanine, the CDR3 counts 14 amino acids. The sequence is cut down to CDR3 DNA, 42 bases in frame from base 1. V sheds 2 bases and J sheds 3 bases, leaving 10 bases between their ends. From the germline V gene (reference sequence), CDR1 is SEHNR and CDR2 is FQNEAQ. The sequenced material came from peripheral blood. This receptor was obtained from an elderly woman with active or convalescent COVID-19. The rearrangement joined TRBV7-9 to TRBJ1-1; a confident D gene designation cannot be given. The nucleotide sequence is TGTGCCAGCAGCTTAAAATGGGGAGACACTGAAGCTTTCTTT. It is translated as CASSLKWGDTEAFF.